This T cell receptor (beta chain) is drawn from a study of type 1 regulatory T cells. Study-wide background: An in vitro protocol generated T-allo10, a Tr1-enriched, alloantigen-specific CD4 T cell product.

The graft donor-derived T-allo10 cells reportedly recognize host alloantigens, are anergic, and suppress alloantigen-specifically. Concerning this clonotype itself: The antigen is not known.

MiXCR, applied by TCRdb to the reads, yields one record per CDR3 protein. The repertoire holds about 68,000 distinct CDR3 sequences, with around 60% as singletons. The CDR3 totals 15 residues. Germline CDR1 MNHNS, CDR2 SASEGT. V was shortened by 1 base and J by 1 base, with 10 bases between the two germline ends. Source material: cultured T cells, either the whole culture or a sorted T cell fraction (not recorded which). Indicated subset: Tr1-enriched cell product generated in vitro against host alloantigens. The rearrangement links TRBV6-1 to TRBJ1-2; D perhaps matches TRBD1 (6 bases). This clonotype was obtained from a human donor in good health. CDR3 in DNA: TGTGCCAGCAGTGAAGTTAGGGGGATTAACTATGGCTACACCTTC. Protein sequence: CASSEVRGINYGYTF.